These 16 T cell receptor beta chains share one sample of origin, sequenced in a study of T cells in women clearing cervical HPV infection. Sequencing used immunoSEQ multiplex PCR; TCRdb keeps in-frame clones, though not all of them. The data show about 32,000 clones, and the top ten clones hold about 4.5%. The sample was blood buffy coat. The receptors were gathered from a woman aged 18 to 75 with a cervical HPV16 infection that either progressed to CIN3+ or cleared (not recorded which).

A remark on this clone: The CDR3 extends 3 residues past the end of the read, so its final part is completed from the germline J gene. The chain uses TRBV19 and TRBJ2-5, with 12 bases aligning to TRBD2. With 7 bases clipped from V and 6 bases from J, the junction kept 6 bases outside the gene matches. The CDR3 runs to 14 residues. CDR1 and CDR2 from the germline V gene are LNHDA and SQIVND (reference sequence). The CDR3 bases that were read are TGTGCCAGTATACCTAGCGGGGGGGTAAAGACC. Translating gives CASIPSGGVKT. The entire CDR3 reads CASIPSGGVKTQYF.

Turning to this clone: The read ends 3 residues before the CDR3 terminus; that terminus is restored from the germline J gene. J is TRBJ1-4 and V is TRBV30; a possible D gene is TRBD1 (5 bases). Germline CDR1 GTSNPN, CDR2 SVGIG (reference sequence). V was pared by 1 base and J by 8 bases, with 8 bases between. CDR3 length equals 12 residues. This chain's CDR3 is CAWSGGAEKLFF. The sequenced part of the CDR3 DNA is TGTGCCTGGAGTGGAGGGGCGGAAAAA.

Worth noting for this clone: An end of the junction differs from the germline gene, which may be a read error. Sequencing ends 3 residues short of the CDR3 end; the germline J gene provides the rest. J is TRBJ2-2 and V is TRBV4-2; D gene uncertain. CDR1 is LGHNA, CDR2 YNFKEQ, per germline. The CDR3 is made up of 15 amino acids. The CDR3: CASSQDSGNTGELFF. The part of the CDR3 DNA that was read is TGCGCCAGCAGCCAAGATAGTGGTAACACCGGGGAG.

Worth noting for this clone: The read ends 3 residues shy of where the CDR3 ends; the end is completed using the germline J gene. J is TRBJ2-5 and V is TRBV18; the D is unclear. Trimming shortened V by 2 bases and J by 3 bases, and 7 bases separated the two germline ends. Germline CDR1 reads KGHSH; CDR2 reads LQKENI. The CDR3 totals 13 residues. CDR3 DNA, as far as it was read: TGTGCCAGCTCACCAACGTACAAAGAGACC. It specifies CASSPTYKET. The CDR3, in full, reads CASSPTYKETQYF.

For this clone: The read stops 3 residues short of the end of the CDR3; the missing end is completed from the germline J gene. The chain employs TRBV7-8 and TRBJ2-1; 16 bases fit TRBD2. The V and J ends lost 1 base and 7 bases, in that order; junction bases with no gene match: 7. The germline CDR1 and CDR2 sequences are SGHVS and FQNEAQ. This CDR3 comprises 18 residues. The CDR3 protein is CASSLVAGTSGRGNEQFF. Partial CDR3 DNA: TGTGCCAGCAGCTTAGTGGCCGGGACTAGCGGGAGGGGGAATGAG.

Turning to this clone: The sequence runs out 3 residues before the end of the CDR3; the remainder is reconstructed from the germline J gene. The rearrangement uses TRBV29-1 and TRBJ1-1; D might be TRBD1 (6 bases). V was shortened by 4 bases and J by 5 bases, with 14 bases between the two germline ends. The V gene's germline CDR1 is SQVTM and CDR2 ANQGSEA. This CDR3 is 13 amino acids long. The CDR3 sequence: CSVGSTGRTEAFF. The sequenced CDR3 bases are TGCAGCGTTGGGAGTACAGGGAGGACTGAA.

Remarks on this clone: The DNA ends 3 residues before the CDR3 does, and the rest of the CDR3 is filled in from the germline J gene. The chain joins TRBV19 to TRBJ1-2; TRBD1 is a possible D gene (5 bases). This CDR3 is built from 13 residues. Germline V gene lookup returns CDR1 LNHDA and CDR2 SQIVND (reference sequence). CDR3 DNA (partial): TGTGCCAGTAGTAGTAAGAGGGGAGGCGAC. Translating gives CASSSKRGGD. The entire CDR3 is CASSSKRGGDYTF. Using reference TRBV19 and TRBJ1-2 for the parts outside the CDR3, the full variable domain is DGGITQSPKYLFRKEGQNVTLSCEQNLNHDAMYWYRQDPGQGLRLIYYSQIVNDFQKGDIAEGYSVSREKKESFPLTVTSAQKNPTAFYLCASSSKRGGDYTFGSGTRLTVV.

This CDR3 reads CASSLAHTDTYTF. The part of the CDR3 DNA that was read is TGTGCCAGCAGCTTAGCCCACACAGATACC. V gene TRBV7-9 combines with J gene TRBJ1-2; D gene ambiguous. The read comes to an end 3 residues before the CDR3 does, leaving the germline J gene to fill in the end. CDR3 length: 13 amino acids. Germline V CDR1 and CDR2: SEHNR, FQNEAQ (reference sequence).

Regarding this clone: The read ends 3 residues shy of where the CDR3 ends; the end is completed using the germline J gene. This chain links TRBV19 with TRBJ2-7; a possible D gene is TRBD2 (6 bases). This CDR3 spans 13 amino acids. Germline V gene lookup returns CDR1 LNHDA and CDR2 SQIVND (reference sequence). V gave up 4 bases and J gave up 4 bases, with 11 bases separating them. The CDR3 bases that were read are TGTGCCAGTAGTAGGGACGGGGGATACGAG. Translation: CASSRDGGYE. The whole CDR3 is CASSRDGGYEQYF. Full variable domain (missing parts from reference TRBV19 and TRBJ2-7): DGGITQSPKYLFRKEGQNVTLSCEQNLNHDAMYWYRQDPGQGLRLIYYSQIVNDFQKGDIAEGYSVSREKKESFPLTVTSAQKNPTAFYLCASSRDGGYEQYFGPGTRLTVT.

A note on this clone: The read ends 3 residues shy of where the CDR3 ends; the end is completed using the germline J gene. The chain recombines TRBV20-1 with TRBJ2-7, with 11 bases that match TRBD2. Per germline, CDR1 DFQATT and CDR2 SNEGSKA (reference sequence). V lost 4 bases and J lost 3; bases outside the gene matches: 5. The CDR3 is 14 amino acids. The CDR3 sequence: CSANPTSGIYEQYF. The CDR3 DNA, read in part, is TGCAGTGCTAACCCGACTAGCGGGATCTACGAG.

Concerning this clone itself: The read finishes 3 residues shy of the CDR3 end, and the germline J gene is used to complete it. This chain uses TRBV9 with TRBJ1-5, with D unresolved. This CDR3 spans 14 amino acids. Germline V lookup: CDR1 SGDLS, CDR2 YYNGEE. CDR3 DNA (partial): TGTGCCAGCAGCCCCGGACTAGCGGGCTACCCC. This gives the protein CASSPGLAGYP. The full-length CDR3 reads as CASSPGLAGYPQHF.

To note about this clone: Read coverage stops 3 residues before the CDR3 terminus; the germline J gene supplies the remainder. The rearrangement uses TRBV20-1 and TRBJ2-1; the match to TRBD2 covers 8 bases. This CDR3 contains 12 residues. Germline V CDR1 and CDR2: DFQATT, SNEGSKA (reference sequence). V dropped 6 bases and J dropped 7; count of bases not matched to a gene: 5. This CDR3 reads CSAPGGGNEQFF. The CDR3 DNA, read in part, is TGCAGTGCCCCGGGCGGGGGGAATGAG.

Note on this clone: The read is 3 residues too short to cover the CDR3 end, so that end is filled in from the germline J gene. V usage is TRBV19 and J usage is TRBJ2-7; possible D gene TRBD1, 5 bases. Germline V gene sequence: CDR1 LNHDA, CDR2 SQIVND (reference sequence). This CDR3 has 12 amino acids. Between the trimmed V and J ends, which lost 5 bases and 6 bases, there was a span of 11 bases. This CDR3 is CASSFQGSEQYF. The sequenced CDR3 bases are TGTGCCAGTAGTTTCCAGGGCAGCGAG.

About this clone: The read gets to within 3 residues of the CDR3 end, and the germline J gene fills in the rest. The rearrangement links TRBV20-1 to TRBJ1-1, with D unclear. Trimming stripped 0 bases from V and 7 bases from J, with 15 bases between. Per germline, CDR1 DFQATT and CDR2 SNEGSKA (reference sequence). CDR3 length: 14 residues. CDR3 amino acids: CSARDLVSTIEAFF. The sequenced CDR3 bases are TGCAGTGCTAGAGATTTGGTGAGCACGATTGAA.

With regard to this clone: The sequenced fragment ends 3 residues before the CDR3 boundary, so the rest is inferred from the germline J gene. The chain is built from TRBV19 and TRBJ2-2, with a weak D call TRBD1 (7 bases). The CDR3 covers 15 residues. Germline CDR1 and CDR2: LNHDA and SQIVND (reference sequence). Incomplete CDR3 DNA: TGTGCCAGTAAGCGCCAGGGGGGTCTTAATGAAAAG. Residues: CASKRQGGLNEK. The whole CDR3 protein reads CASKRQGGLNEKLFF. The whole variable domain, remainder taken from reference TRBV19 and TRBJ2-2, is DGGITQSPKYLFRKEGQNVTLSCEQNLNHDAMYWYRQDPGQGLRLIYYSQIVNDFQKGDIAEGYSVSREKKESFPLTVTSAQKNPTAFYLCASKRQGGLNEKLFFGEGSRLTVL.

On this clone itself: The read falls 3 residues short of the CDR3 end, and the missing part is taken from the germline J gene. The J gene is TRBJ1-4, the V gene TRBV5-1; 7 positions agree with TRBD1. Germline assignment: CDR1 SGHRS and CDR2 YFSETQ. The CDR3 totals 14 residues. The CDR3 spells CASSQQGSGSPLFF. The covered CDR3 bases are TGCGCCAGCAGCCAACAGGGGAGTGGTTCACCA.